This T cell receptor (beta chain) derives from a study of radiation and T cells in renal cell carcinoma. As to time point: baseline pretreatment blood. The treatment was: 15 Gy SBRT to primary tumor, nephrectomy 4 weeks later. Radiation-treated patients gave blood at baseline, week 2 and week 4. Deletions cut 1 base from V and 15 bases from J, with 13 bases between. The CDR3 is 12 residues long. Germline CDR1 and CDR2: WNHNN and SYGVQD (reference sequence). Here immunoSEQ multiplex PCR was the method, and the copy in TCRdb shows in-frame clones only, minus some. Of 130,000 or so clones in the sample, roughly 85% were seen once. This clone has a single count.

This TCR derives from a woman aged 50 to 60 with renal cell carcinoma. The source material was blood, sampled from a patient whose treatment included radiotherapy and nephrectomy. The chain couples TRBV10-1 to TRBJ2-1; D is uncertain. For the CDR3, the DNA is TGCGCCAGCAGTGAGTTTGGCCATCGTCGGTTCTTC. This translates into CASSEFGHRRFF.